This T cell receptor beta chain was identified during a study of blood T cell repertoires in COVID-19. Background on the study: PBMCs, B-cell-depleted T cells, or T cells provided the cDNA or gDNA that made up the material.

The count of this clone is one. TCRdb keeps only in-frame clones here, not all; method: immunoSEQ multiplex PCR. Of 200,000 to 300,000 clones in the sample, around 90% are singletons; the top ten hold 0.8% to 0.95%. Germline V gives CDR1 SGHRS, CDR2 YFSETQ. J was trimmed by 6 bases and V by 2 bases; bases with no gene match: 16. This CDR3 spans 17 amino acids. The sequenced sample consisted of peripheral blood. This chain connects TRBV5-1 to TRBJ1-2; TRBD1 agrees at 7 bases. This clonotype originated in a young man with COVID-19, enrolled during active disease. CDR3 sequence (DNA): TGCGCCAGCAGCTTTAAAGCAAGTAGGGGGCTAGGTGATGGCTACACCTTC. Encoded protein: CASSFKASRGLGDGYTF.